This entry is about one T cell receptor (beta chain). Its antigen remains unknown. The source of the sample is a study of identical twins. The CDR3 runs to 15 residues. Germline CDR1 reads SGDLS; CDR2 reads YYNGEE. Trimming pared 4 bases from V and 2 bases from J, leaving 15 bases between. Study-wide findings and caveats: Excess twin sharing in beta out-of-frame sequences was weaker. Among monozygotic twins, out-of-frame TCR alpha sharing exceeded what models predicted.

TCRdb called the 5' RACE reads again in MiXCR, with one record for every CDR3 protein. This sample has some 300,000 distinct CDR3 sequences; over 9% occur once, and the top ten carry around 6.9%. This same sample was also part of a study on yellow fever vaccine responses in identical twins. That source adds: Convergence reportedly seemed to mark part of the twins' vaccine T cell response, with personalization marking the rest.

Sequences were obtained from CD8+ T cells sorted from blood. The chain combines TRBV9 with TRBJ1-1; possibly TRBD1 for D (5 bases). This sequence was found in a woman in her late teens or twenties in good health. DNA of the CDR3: TGTGCCAGCAGCCCGGGGACTTTATATAACACTGAAGCTTTCTTT. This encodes CASSPGTLYNTEAFF.